What follows are 8 T cell receptor beta chains derived from one specimen sequenced in a study of cytomegalovirus exposure and HLA in healthy donors. Researchers ran the PCR with 60 Vbeta and 13 Jbeta primers. Sequencing used immunoSEQ multiplex PCR; TCRdb keeps in-frame clones, though not all of them. The table lists some 150,000 clones, 75% to 85% of them singletons. The sample comprised PBMCs. The source of these receptors is a woman aged 18 to 35 in good health and CMV-seropositive.

The genes are TRBV4-2 and TRBJ2-5; maybe TRBD2 (5 bases). The V end was cut by 1 base, the J end by 2 bases, with 11 bases between. CDR3 length: 15 residues. CDR1 LGHNA and CDR2 YNFKEQ come from the germline V gene. CDR3 loop: CASSQADGDQETQYF. CDR3 DNA: TGTGCCAGCAGCCAAGCGGACGGGGATCAAGAGACCCAGTACTTC.

The chain carries TRBV6-5 and TRBJ2-7; possible D gene TRBD1, 5 bases. The CDR3 sequence is 13 residues long. Trimming shortened V by 6 bases and J by 2 bases, and 11 bases separated the two germline ends. CDR1 and CDR2 (germline): MNHEY, SVGAGI. The CDR3 DNA sequence: TGTGCCAGCAGGCGCCAAGGGGCCTACGAGCAGTACTTC. This codes for CASRRQGAYEQYF.

The chain uses TRBV15 and TRBJ1-4; the D gene is possibly TRBD1 (5 bases). The CDR3 is made up of 16 amino acids. Germline V gene data show CDR1 as LNHNV and CDR2 as YYDKDF (reference sequence). The V end was cut by 4 bases, the J end by 3 bases, with 15 bases between. CDR3 bases: TGTGCCACCAGCACCTCAGAATTGGGGCCTAATGAAAAACTGTTTTTT. Its translation is CATSTSELGPNEKLFF.

This rearrangement joins TRBV19 to TRBJ1-1, with D perhaps TRBD1 (5 bases). Germline loops: CDR1 LNHDA, CDR2 SQIVND (reference sequence). V lost 9 bases to trimming and J lost 5 bases, with 19 bases between them. CDR3 length equals 14 residues. This chain's CDR3 is CASGQVGAQTEAFF. In DNA form, the CDR3 reads TGTGCCAGCGGGCAAGTTGGGGCGCAAACTGAAGCTTTCTTT.

V and J are TRBV5-4 and TRBJ2-3; TRBD2 matches 9 bases. This CDR3 has 17 amino acids. Germline loops: CDR1 SGHNT, CDR2 YYREEE (reference sequence). The V segment lost 0 bases and the J segment 5 bases; nucleotides outside the gene matches: 10. The CDR3 is CASSLGVSRGGGDTQYF. The DNA of the CDR3 is TGTGCCAGCAGCTTGGGGGTTTCGCGGGGGGGCGGAGATACGCAGTATTTT.

The gene calls are TRBV28 and TRBJ1-3; D call uncertain. Germline lookup yields CDR1 MDHEN and CDR2 SYDVKM. V was shortened by 4 bases and J by 2 bases, with 9 bases between the two germline ends. This CDR3 has 14 amino acids. CDR3 bases: TGTGCCAGCAGTTGGCAGGTAGCTGGAAACACCATATATTTT. This encodes CASSWQVAGNTIYF.

This sequence joins TRBV4-1 and TRBJ2-4; TRBD1 is a possible D gene (6 bases). V lost 2 bases and J 12 bases, leaving 11 bases between the germline ends. Germline CDR1 and CDR2: MGHRA and YSYEKL. The CDR3 is 12 amino acids. CDR3: CASSQPLDSQYF. CDR3 nucleotides: TGCGCCAGCAGCCAACCCTTGGACAGTCAGTACTTC.

The rearrangement uses TRBV11-2 and TRBJ2-5, with 8 bases that match TRBD2. V lost 7 bases to trimming and J lost 9 bases; unmatched junction nucleotides: 7. Germline loops: CDR1 SGHAT, CDR2 FQNNGV. CDR3 length: 12 amino acids. CDR3 nucleotides: TGTGCCAGCACCTCAATGCGGGAGGCCCAGTACTTC. The encoded protein is CASTSMREAQYF. Drawing the rest from reference TRBV11-2 and TRBJ2-5, the complete variable domain is EAGVAQSPRYKIIEKRQSVAFWCNPISGHATLYWYQQILGQGPKLLIQFQNNGVVDDSQLPKDRFSAERLKGVDSTLKIQPAKLEDSAVYLCASTSMREAQYFGPGTRLLVL.